The 28 T cell receptor beta chains below were found in one sample sequenced in a study of T cells in Graves' hyperthyroidism and ophthalmopathy. The CDR3 regions of TCR beta were amplified from RNA transcripts. The primer set for the first-round RT-PCR of the TCR CDR3 was HTBI. TCRdb redid the calling of the multiplex PCR reads with MiXCR, one entry per CDR3 protein. The sample holds hundreds of thousands of distinct CDR3 sequences; 35% are singletons and the top ten take around 30%. Sequencing input: blood. Receptors were obtained from a woman aged 40-49 years with Graves' hyperthyroidism.

The table lists this clonotype with many counts. This chain links TRBV7-6 with TRBJ1-1, with D possibly matching TRBD1 (5 bases). CDR3 length: 14 amino acids. The germline V gene encodes CDR1 SGHVS and CDR2 FNYEAQ. Trimming stripped 5 bases from V and 0 bases from J, with 10 bases between. The CDR3 protein is CASSVQAMNTEAFF. For the CDR3, the DNA is TGTGCCAGCAGCGTACAGGCAATGAACACTGAAGCTTTCTTT.

This clonotype was counted between two and nine times. This sequence joins TRBV6-1 and TRBJ2-7; 7 bases are shared with TRBD1. V gave up 11 bases and J gave up 3 bases; unmatched junction bases: 10. Germline V gene sequence: CDR1 MNHNS, CDR2 SASEGT. The CDR3 has 13 amino acids. The CDR3 loop is CAGSRDRDYEQYF. The DNA for the CDR3 is TGTGCCGGCTCTAGGGACAGAGACTACGAGCAGTACTTC.

V gene TRBV5-1 combines with J gene TRBJ1-4, with 7 bases that match TRBD1. The ends lost 4 bases at V and 2 bases at J; junction bases unmatched: 14. The length of the CDR3 is 18 residues. Germline CDR1 SGHRS, CDR2 YFSETQ. The CDR3 loop is CASSLLSRQGDTNEKLFF. The CDR3 DNA reads as TGCGCCAGCAGCCTTCTAAGCCGACAGGGAGACACTAATGAAAAACTGTTTTTT.

This clonotype was seen at least ten times. The V and J genes are TRBV20-1 and TRBJ1-1; 9 bases are shared with TRBD1. The V gene's germline CDR1 is DFQATT and CDR2 SNEGSKA (reference sequence). The CDR3 is made up of 15 amino acids. Trimming removed 0 bases from V and 5 bases from J; junction bases left unmatched: 7. The CDR3 DNA reads as TGCAGTGCTAGAGATCGGACAGGGGTTACGACTGAAGCTTTCTTT. Translation gives CSARDRTGVTTEAFF.

The J gene is TRBJ2-3, the V gene TRBV20-1; TRBD2 agrees at 7 bases. After removal of 0 bases from V and 1 base from J, the junction contained 4 bases not matched to a gene. In germline, CDR1 is DFQATT, CDR2 SNEGSKA (reference sequence). CDR3 length: 15 residues. This chain's CDR3 is CSARDASGGTDTQYF. In DNA form, the CDR3 reads TGCAGTGCTAGAGATGCCAGCGGGGGCACAGATACGCAGTATTTT.

The CDR3 region has the DNA TGCAGCGTTGACGACGGGGTATTCGGCACTGAAGCTTTCTTT. Amino acid sequence: CSVDDGVFGTEAFF. The chain combines TRBV29-1 with TRBJ1-1; D gene unclear. Per germline, CDR1 SQVTM and CDR2 ANQGSEA. V shed 3 bases and J shed 4 bases, with 15 bases lying between them. CDR3 size: 14 residues.

The V and J genes are TRBV7-2 and TRBJ1-4, with D unclear. There are 16 residues in the CDR3. V was cut by 1 base and J by 5 bases, with 14 bases left in between. Germline V CDR1 and CDR2: SGHTA, FQGNSA. The DNA for the CDR3 is TGTGCCAGCAGCTTAGGTTTGGCCAGCGGAAATGAAAAACTGTTTTTT. Translating it yields CASSLGLASGNEKLFF.

This clonotype was seen a few times. The gene calls are TRBV19 and TRBJ1-4, with TRBD1 as a possible D gene (6 bases). The V end lost 3 bases, the J end lost 8 bases, and 13 bases lay between the germline ends. Germline values: CDR1 LNHDA, CDR2 SQIVND (reference sequence). The CDR3 contains 14 residues. The CDR3 coding sequence is TGTGCCAGTAGTATCGAGACAGGCAGGGAAAAACTGTTTTTT. Amino acid sequence: CASSIETGREKLFF.

V gene TRBV5-1 combines with J gene TRBJ2-5, with 7 nucleotides matching TRBD2. The CDR3 is 14 residues long. Germline trimming cut 1 base from V and 3 bases from J; bases unmatched to any gene: 3. CDR1 and CDR2 from the germline V gene are SGHRS and YFSETQ. The CDR3 sequence: CASSLWGGEETQYF. Here the CDR3 DNA reads TGCGCCAGCAGCTTGTGGGGAGGGGAAGAGACCCAGTACTTC.

About this clonotype itself: This could be a read error, since a much larger clone is one nucleotide away. The rearrangement links TRBV2 to TRBJ1-4; perhaps TRBD1 as D (5 bases). CDR3 size: 17 residues. The V gene's germline CDR1 is SNHLY and CDR2 FYNNEI. The CDR3, as DNA: TGTGCCAGCAGTGAATTTGGGTCGGGGCGGCCTAATGAAAACCTGTTTTTT. It is translated as CASSEFGSGRPNENLFF.

V gene TRBV6-5 combines with J gene TRBJ1-1, with TRBD1 as a possible D gene (5 bases). The CDR3 has 12 residues. CDR1 is MNHEY and CDR2 is SVGAGI in the germline V gene. V was shortened by 8 bases and J by 7 bases, with 14 bases between the two germline ends. The CDR3 spells CASGTGTIEAFF. The CDR3 DNA reads as TGTGCCAGCGGGACGGGAACTATTGAAGCTTTCTTT.

This clonotype was observed a few times. The chain employs TRBV6-1 and TRBJ1-3; unclear D gene. Trimming cost V 4 bases and J 3 bases, with 16 bases left between them. Germline CDR1 MNHNS, CDR2 SASEGT. The CDR3 is made up of 16 amino acids. The CDR3 bases are TGTGCCAGCAGTGCCCGACCGATCAGAGATGGAAACACCATATATTTT. This sequence encodes CASSARPIRDGNTIYF.

The chain has TRBV25-1 and TRBJ1-2, with no clear D. Looked up from germline, CDR1 is MGHDK and CDR2 is SYGVNS. V lost 6 bases to trimming and J lost 8 bases, with 13 bases between them. CDR3 length: 12 residues. The CDR3 here is CASSLMGGGYTF. CDR3 DNA sequence: TGTGCCAGCAGCTTGATGGGTGGAGGCTACACCTTC.

The chain uses TRBV10-3 and TRBJ1-2, with 8 bases that match TRBD1. CDR3 length: 13 amino acids. Germline V CDR1 and CDR2: ENHRY, SYGVKD. V shed 9 bases and J 7 bases; nucleotides not matched to a gene: 10. The CDR3 protein is CAIQGDGESGYTF. CDR3 in DNA: TGTGCCATACAGGGGGACGGGGAAAGTGGCTACACCTTC.

This clonotype was seen at least ten times. This chain joins TRBV24-1 and TRBJ2-5, with TRBD2 identical over 8 bases. The germline gives CDR1 KGHDR, CDR2 SFDVKD. The CDR3 loop spans 11 amino acids. The ends lost 9 bases at V and 5 bases at J; junction bases unmatched: 1. Written as DNA, the CDR3 is TGTGCCACCCGGGAGGGGGAGACCCAGTACTTC. This gives the protein CATREGETQYF.

This clonotype was counted only a few times. The rearrangement uses TRBV5-1 and TRBJ2-5; D uncertain. Trimming shortened V by 0 bases and J by 2 bases, and 17 bases separated the two germline ends. This CDR3 is 17 amino acids long. Germline CDR1 reads SGHRS; CDR2 reads YFSETQ. The CDR3 DNA follows: TGCGCCAGCAGCTTGGGGGGTTCGACCCTCCTACAAGAGACCCAGTACTTC. This translates into CASSLGGSTLLQETQYF.

Remarks on this clonotype: This could be a read error, since a much larger clone is one nucleotide away. The J gene is TRBJ1-5, the V gene TRBV11-1; D gene ambiguous. This CDR3 has 17 residues. CDR1 and CDR2 (germline): SGHAT, FQDESV (reference sequence). V was cut by 1 base and J by 0 bases, with 13 bases left in between. This CDR3 reads CASSLGFEVNSNQPQHF. The CDR3, as DNA: TGTGCCAGCAGCTTAGGGTTTGAGGTAAATAGCAATCAGCCCCAGCATTTT.

This clonotype was seen a handful of times. The chain recombines TRBV5-1 with TRBJ2-3, with D uncertain. Germline V CDR1 and CDR2: SGHRS, YFSETQ. V gave up 0 bases and J gave up 5 bases, with 10 bases separating them. The length of the CDR3 is 14 residues. The CDR3 is CASSLGVGQDTQYF. The CDR3 DNA is TGCGCCAGCAGCTTGGGGGTCGGGCAAGATACGCAGTATTTT. The whole variable domain, filled in from reference TRBV5-1 and TRBJ2-3, reads KAGVTQTPRYLIKTRGQQVTLSCSPISGHRSVSWYQQTPGQGLQFLFEYFSETQRNKGNFPGRFSGRQFSNSRSEMNVSTLELGDSALYLCASSLGVGQDTQYFGPGTRLTVL.

In this sample, this clonotype turned up many times. The chain employs TRBV2 and TRBJ1-4; D not certain. The germline gives CDR1 SNHLY, CDR2 FYNNEI. This CDR3 is built from 16 residues. The V gene lost 4 bases and the J gene lost 0 bases, with 12 bases spanning the gap. Written as DNA, the CDR3 is TGTGCCAGCAGTGCCCCTTTGTTCTCAACTAATGAAAAACTGTTTTTT. It yields the protein CASSAPLFSTNEKLFF.

The chain joins TRBV5-6 to TRBJ2-7; 7 bases match TRBD2. CDR1 is SGHDT, CDR2 YYEEEE, per germline. This CDR3 spans 14 amino acids. V lost 1 base, J lost 9 bases, and 10 bases stayed unmatched. Here the CDR3 reads CASSLSWTSLGQYF. CDR3 DNA: TGTGCCAGCAGCTTGTCATGGACTAGTCTCGGGCAGTACTTC.

This clonotype has ten or more counts. The J gene is TRBJ2-5, the V gene TRBV7-6; the match to TRBD2 covers 8 bases. After removal of 6 bases from V and 2 bases from J, the junction contained 5 bases not matched to a gene. Per the germline V gene, CDR1 is SGHVS and CDR2 is FNYEAQ. The CDR3 has 14 amino acids. The CDR3 protein is CASSVLAAQETQYF. The CDR3 DNA reads as TGTGCCAGCAGTGTACTAGCGGCGCAAGAGACCCAGTACTTC.

This clonotype was seen at least ten times. The V call is TRBV12-3 or TRBV12-4, the J call TRBJ2-5; D remains ambiguous. The CDR3 runs 13 residues. Trimming removed 4 bases at V and 7 bases at J, with 13 bases between. The CDR3 loop reads CASSSTASGTQYF. The DNA of the CDR3 is TGTGCCAGCAGTTCGACGGCGTCGGGGACCCAGTACTTC.

This chain joins TRBV13 and TRBJ2-7; TRBD2 matches at 9 bases. Germline assignment: CDR1 PRHDT and CDR2 FYEKMQ (reference sequence). The V segment lost 1 base and the J segment 5 bases; nucleotides outside the gene matches: 6. This CDR3 has 15 residues. CDR3 in amino acids: CASSLVSGSWDEQYF. Here the CDR3 DNA reads TGTGCCAGCAGCTTAGTTAGCGGGAGTTGGGACGAGCAGTACTTC.

Many counts were recorded for this clonotype. The V call is TRBV7-9, the J call TRBJ1-1, with TRBD1 as a possible D gene (5 bases). Between the trimmed V and J ends, which lost 5 bases and 3 bases, there was a span of 16 bases. The length of the CDR3 is 15 residues. Germline lookup yields CDR1 SEHNR and CDR2 FQNEAQ (reference sequence). The CDR3 is CASSPIWTGDTEAFF. Written as DNA, the CDR3 is TGTGCCAGCAGCCCAATTTGGACGGGGGACACTGAAGCTTTCTTT.

This clonotype showed up just a few times. The chain combines TRBV6-6 with TRBJ1-2; D gene uncertain. The CDR3 is 11 amino acids. Trimming took off 2 bases at V and 5 bases at J, with 3 bases between the two ends. The germline V gene encodes CDR1 MNHNY and CDR2 SVGAGI (reference sequence). CDR3 residues: CASSYQYGYTF. In nucleotides, the CDR3 is TGTGCCAGCAGTTACCAGTATGGCTACACCTTC.

This chain joins TRBV2 and TRBJ1-2, with D possibly matching TRBD1 (5 bases). Germline V gene lookup returns CDR1 SNHLY and CDR2 FYNNEI. Trimming pared 2 bases from V and 3 bases from J, leaving 10 bases between. The CDR3 loop spans 14 amino acids. The CDR3 is CASSELGVDYGYTF. The CDR3 DNA is TGTGCCAGCAGTGAACTGGGGGTTGACTATGGCTACACCTTC. Full variable domain (missing parts from reference TRBV2 and TRBJ1-2): EPEVTQTPSHQVTQMGQEVILRCVPISNHLYFYWYRQILGQKVEFLVSFYNNEISEKSEIFDDQFSVERPDGSNFTLKIRSTKLEDSAMYFCASSELGVDYGYTFGSGTRLTVV.

The J gene is TRBJ1-2, the V gene TRBV7-8, with 11 bases aligning to TRBD1. Germline V lookup: CDR1 SGHVS, CDR2 FQNEAQ. The ends lost 5 bases at V and 2 bases at J; junction bases unmatched: 10. CDR3 length: 17 residues. The CDR3 protein is CASSQGVRDRGNYGYTF. In nucleotides, the CDR3 is TGTGCCAGCAGCCAGGGGGTCCGGGACAGGGGGAACTATGGCTACACCTTC.

The chain carries TRBV15 and TRBJ2-2; tentatively, D is TRBD1 or TRBD2 (6 bases each). The CDR3 consists of 20 residues. V was shortened by 0 bases and J by 3 bases, with 23 bases between the two germline ends. Looked up from germline, CDR1 is LNHNV and CDR2 is YYDKDF (reference sequence). The CDR3 DNA reads as TGTGCCACCAGCAGAGATTTTTCTTCGGGGGCCCCAACAGACACCGGGGAGCTGTTTTTT. Translated: CATSRDFSSGAPTDTGELFF.